Listed below are T cell receptor beta chains from one sample, sequenced in a study of blood T cell repertoires in COVID-19. Method: immunoSEQ multiplex PCR; TCRdb's copy keeps in-frame clones and lacks some. The sample lists about 150,000 clones, about 90% seen once, with about 10% in the top ten. Sample: peripheral blood. The receptors here all came from a man aged 55-75 years with active or convalescent COVID-19. Both conserved end residues are part of each CDR3. Each record gives: J gene, V gene, CDR3 protein.

j_call: TRBJ1-4; v_call: TRBV15; cdr3_aa: CATSRDQEKLFF
j_call: TRBJ1-1; v_call: TRBV6-6; cdr3_aa: CASQIGGGNTEAFF
j_call: TRBJ2-3; v_call: TRBV5-1; cdr3_aa: CASSLARAGATDTQYF
j_call: TRBJ1-5; v_call: TRBV6-1; cdr3_aa: CASSEAWPGTENQPQHF
j_call: TRBJ1-1; v_call: TRBV20-1; cdr3_aa: CSARTVEAFF
j_call: TRBJ1-2; v_call: TRBV9; cdr3_aa: CASGQGGQGTYGYTF
j_call: TRBJ2-7; v_call: TRBV29-1; cdr3_aa: CSVRGLESSYEQYF
j_call: TRBJ2-3; v_call: TRBV5-1; cdr3_aa: CASSLGLKISTDTQYF
j_call: TRBJ1-1; v_call: TRBV19; cdr3_aa: CASSIDQGNTEAFF
j_call: TRBJ2-2; v_call: TRBV27; cdr3_aa: CASSTPSGGGTGELFF
j_call: TRBJ2-1; v_call: TRBV19; cdr3_aa: CASSHGQGIQFF
j_call: TRBJ2-3; v_call: TRBV7-9; cdr3_aa: CASSLGQGIDTQYF
j_call: TRBJ1-6; v_call: TRBV18; cdr3_aa: CASSPGTGASPLHF
j_call: TRBJ1-5; v_call: TRBV10-3; cdr3_aa: CATSSTGGEQPQHF